One and the same sample provided the 11 T cell receptor beta chains below, sequenced in a study of blood T cell repertoires in COVID-19. The repertoire was sequenced with immunoSEQ multiplex PCR; TCRdb's copy has only in-frame clones and lacks some. The repertoire holds a few hundred thousand clones, with roughly 85% as singletons. The sequenced sample was PBMCs or T cells enriched from blood (not recorded which). These receptors were taken from a man aged 25-40 years who had recovered from COVID-19.

The rearrangement uses TRBV5-6 and TRBJ1-2, with TRBD1 identical over 8 bases. The V and J ends lost 2 bases and 4 bases, in that order; junction bases with no gene match: 1. Germline CDR1 is SGHDT and CDR2 is YYEEEE. The CDR3 contains 13 residues. This chain's CDR3 is CASSLQGGYGYTF. The CDR3 DNA follows: TGTGCCAGCAGCTTACAGGGGGGCTATGGCTACACCTTC. Full variable domain (outside the CDR3, taken from reference TRBV5-6 and TRBJ1-2): DAGVTQSPTHLIKTRGQQVTLRCSPKSGHDTVSWYQQALGQGPQFIFQYYEEEERQRGNFPDRFSGHQFPNYSSELNVNALLLGDSALYLCASSLQGGYGYTFGSGTRLTVV.

The chain uses TRBV18 and TRBJ1-6; D unclear. Between the trimmed V and J ends, which lost 3 bases and 6 bases, there was a span of 9 bases. CDR3 size: 14 residues. Germline V gene sequence: CDR1 KGHSH, CDR2 LQKENI. The CDR3 DNA reads TGTGCCAGCTCACCTAAGGCGGGTAATTCACCCCTCCACTTT. It codes for CASSPKAGNSPLHF.

The rearrangement uses TRBV6-2 or TRBV6-3 and TRBJ2-7, with 9 bases fitting TRBD1. The germline gives CDR1 MNHEY, CDR2 SVGEGT. V was clipped by 0 bases and J by 2 bases; unmatched bases: 5. The CDR3 sequence is 16 residues long. CDR3 coding DNA: TGTGCCAGCAGTTACTCTAGGGACAGGGCGACCTACGAGCAGTACTTC. Translated: CASSYSRDRATYEQYF.

V and J are TRBV7-2 and TRBJ1-6; 7 bases are a match to TRBD1. The J segment lost 7 bases and the V segment lost 1 base, leaving 13 bases of the junction unmatched. The CDR3 runs to 18 residues. Per germline, CDR1 SGHTA and CDR2 FQGNSA. The CDR3 reads CASSLVLAAGGKNSPLHF. The CDR3 nucleotides read TGTGCCAGCAGCTTAGTTCTCGCCGCAGGGGGAAAGAATTCACCCCTCCACTTT.

The chain recombines TRBV6-5 with TRBJ1-2; 10 bases map to TRBD1. Germline loops: CDR1 MNHEY, CDR2 SVGAGI. Trimming took 4 bases from V and 3 from J; bases not matched to a gene: 5. This CDR3 comprises 15 residues. The CDR3 DNA is TGTGCCAGCAGTTTCCGGGACAGGGGTGACTATGGCTACACCTTC. It is translated as CASSFRDRGDYGYTF.

The chain uses TRBV7-9 and TRBJ1-6; D remains ambiguous. V gave up 5 bases and J gave up 6 bases, with 14 bases separating them. The CDR3 is made up of 15 amino acids. CDR1 and CDR2 from the germline V gene are SEHNR and FQNEAQ (reference sequence). The CDR3 loop reads CASSIGAGINSPLHF. In DNA, the CDR3 is TGTGCCAGCAGCATAGGAGCAGGAATTAATTCACCCCTCCACTTT.

In this sample, this clone turned up a few times. V is TRBV6-5 and J is TRBJ1-5; D ambiguous. V lost 6 bases to trimming and J lost 1 base, with 7 bases between them. Germline loops: CDR1 MNHEY, CDR2 SVGAGI. The CDR3 sequence is 13 residues long. The CDR3 nucleotides are TGTGCCAGCAGCTTAATGAGCAATCAGCCCCAGCATTTT. Translating it yields CASSLMSNQPQHF.

This rearrangement joins TRBV5-1 to TRBJ1-2; D might be TRBD1 (6 bases). The CDR3 loop spans 14 amino acids. The germline CDR1 and CDR2 sequences are SGHRS and YFSETQ. Trimming cost V 3 bases and J 4 bases, with 13 bases left between them. CDR3 loop: CASSSAGDGYGYTF. Here the CDR3 DNA reads TGCGCCAGCAGCTCTGCAGGGGATGGCTATGGCTACACCTTC.

The rearrangement links TRBV6-5 to TRBJ2-2, with D tentatively TRBD2 (5 bases). The CDR3 is 12 residues long. Germline-derived CDR1 and CDR2 are MNHEY and SVGAGI. V was clipped by 8 bases and J by 1 base, with 5 bases between them. CDR3 sequence (DNA): TGTGCCAGCGGGAGGAACACCGGGGAGCTGTTTTTT. Residues: CASGRNTGELFF.

DNA of the CDR3: TGTGCCAGCAGCTTCACGAGTGATTCCCATGAGCAGTTCTTC. The encoded protein is CASSFTSDSHEQFF. The gene calls are TRBV7-3 and TRBJ2-1, with D unresolved. V was shortened by 3 bases and J by 8 bases, with 14 bases between the two germline ends. There are 14 residues in the CDR3. The germline V gene has CDR1 SGHTA and CDR2 FQGTGA. Together with reference TRBV7-3 and TRBJ2-1, the CDR3 gives the full variable domain: GAGVSQTPSNKVTEKGKYVELRCDPISGHTALYWYRQSLGQGPEFLIYFQGTGAADDSGLPNDRFFAVRPEGSVSTLKIQRTERGDSAVYLCASSFTSDSHEQFFGPGTRLTVL.

The J gene is TRBJ2-7, the V gene TRBV27; D is perhaps TRBD1 (7 bases). This CDR3 region has 13 residues. Trimming shortened V by 9 bases and J by 1 base, and 13 bases separated the two germline ends. Germline loops: CDR1 MNHEY, CDR2 SMNVEV (reference sequence). The CDR3 region has the DNA TGTGCCAGTGGGCGGGACAGATCCTACGAGCAGTACTTC. Encoded protein: CASGRDRSYEQYF.